This entry lists 16 T cell receptor beta chains sequenced from one sample in a study of blood T cell repertoires in COVID-19. Measured with immunoSEQ multiplex PCR; TCRdb has only the in-frame clones, and not every one. Of approximately 200,000 clones listed, 65% to 85% were seen once; the top ten hold over 5%. Sequencing was performed on peripheral blood. These receptor sequences come from a woman aged 25 to 39 with acute or convalescent COVID-19.

The rearrangement joins TRBV5-1 to TRBJ2-7; D perhaps matches TRBD2 (6 bases). Germline values: CDR1 SGHRS, CDR2 YFSETQ. Trimming cost V 4 bases and J 0 bases, with 8 bases left between them. The CDR3 length is 13 residues. The CDR3 region is CASSRGGSYEQYF. In DNA, the CDR3 is TGCGCCAGCAGCCGGGGAGGCTCCTACGAGCAGTACTTC.

This clone has a single count. The chain uses TRBV5-5 and TRBJ2-7; 7 nucleotides align to TRBD1. This CDR3 region has 15 residues. Germline CDR1 SGHKS, CDR2 YYEKEE (reference sequence). Trimming removed 4 bases from V and 0 bases from J; junction bases left unmatched: 7. CDR3 sequence reads: CASSPETGISYEQYF. In DNA form, the CDR3 reads TGTGCCAGCAGCCCCGAGACAGGGATCTCCTACGAGCAGTACTTC. The entire variable domain, with the rest obtained from reference TRBV5-5 and TRBJ2-7, is as follows: DAGVTQSPTHLIKTRGQQVTLRCSPISGHKSVSWYQQVLGQGPQFIFQYYEKEERGRGNFPDRFSARQFPNYSSELNVNALLLGDSALYLCASSPETGISYEQYFGPGTRLTVT.

The chain links TRBV7-2 to TRBJ1-2; D unclear. Germline V gene sequence: CDR1 SGHTA, CDR2 FQGNSA. V gave up 2 bases and J gave up 0 bases, with 7 bases separating them. There are 14 residues in the CDR3. The CDR3 sequence: CASSLTATNYGYTF. Here the CDR3 DNA reads TGTGCCAGCAGCTTAACAGCTACTAACTATGGCTACACCTTC.

The chain is built from TRBV5-1 and TRBJ2-3; a weak D match, TRBD1 (5 bases). The CDR3 consists of 15 residues. V lost 4 bases to trimming and J lost 2 bases, with 14 bases between them. Germline V gene lookup returns CDR1 SGHRS and CDR2 YFSETQ. As DNA, the CDR3 is TGCGCCAGCAGCCCTAAAGCAGGGTACACAGATACGCAGTATTTT. This codes for CASSPKAGYTDTQYF.

This clone was detected once. The chain carries TRBV29-1 and TRBJ2-1, with D possibly TRBD1 on 6 matching bases. The CDR3 loop spans 13 amino acids. Germline V CDR1 and CDR2: SQVTM, ANQGSEA. V was shortened by 2 bases and J by 7 bases, with 12 bases between the two germline ends. The CDR3, as DNA: TGCAGCGTTGAACGGGCTAGGGGGAATGAGCAGTTCTTC. Its translation is CSVERARGNEQFF.

The chain combines TRBV19 with TRBJ2-1; 8 nucleotides agree with TRBD1. The V and J ends lost 10 bases and 3 bases, in that order; junction bases with no gene match: 8. The CDR3 runs to 14 residues. The germline CDR1 and CDR2 sequences are LNHDA and SQIVND (reference sequence). The CDR3 here is CATTRTGIYNEQFF. For the CDR3, the DNA is TGTGCCACCACTCGGACAGGGATCTACAATGAGCAGTTCTTC.

The gene calls are TRBV5-6 and TRBJ1-2; D is ambiguous. The germline V gene encodes CDR1 SGHDT and CDR2 YYEEEE. V was cut by 4 bases and J by 4 bases, with 17 bases left in between. The CDR3 consists of 15 residues. The CDR3 protein is CASSKLVDGLYGYTF. The CDR3 nucleotides read TGTGCCAGCAGCAAACTCGTGGACGGACTCTATGGCTACACCTTC.

The V and J genes are TRBV9 and TRBJ2-2; D remains unclear. The CDR3 spans 13 residues. Germline V gene sequence: CDR1 SGDLS, CDR2 YYNGEE. The V gene lost 0 bases and the J gene lost 3 bases, with 3 bases spanning the gap. The CDR3 region has the DNA TGTGCCAGCAGCGTAGCCGACACCGGGGAGCTGTTTTTT. Encoded protein: CASSVADTGELFF.

The chain's CDR3 is CASSTGSYEQYF. DNA for the CDR3: TGTGCCAGCAGTACAGGTTCCTACGAGCAGTACTTC. The chain carries TRBV6-2 or TRBV6-3 and TRBJ2-7; D is perhaps TRBD1 (5 bases). The CDR3 is 12 residues long. V was shortened by 5 bases and J by 1 base, with 6 bases between the two germline ends. Germline V CDR1 and CDR2: MNHEY, SVGEGT.

The chain carries TRBV7-2 and TRBJ2-1; D unresolved. The length of the CDR3 is 12 residues. The germline gives CDR1 SGHTA, CDR2 FQGNSA. Between the trimmed V and J ends, which lost 3 bases and 10 bases, there was a span of 10 bases. This CDR3 is CASSFLAAEQFF. The CDR3 nucleotides are TGTGCCAGCAGCTTCCTGGCGGCAGAGCAGTTCTTC.

V usage is TRBV28 and J usage is TRBJ1-2; 9 bases are shared with TRBD1. Germline CDR1 is MDHEN and CDR2 is SYDVKM. The CDR3 runs to 13 residues. With 5 bases clipped from V and 2 bases from J, the junction kept 0 bases outside the gene matches. CDR3 DNA sequence: TGTGCCAGCAGTGGACAGGGGAACTATGGCTACACCTTC. Its translation: CASSGQGNYGYTF.

The chain carries TRBV27 and TRBJ2-2; no clear D gene. Trimming left V 4 bases short and J 7 bases short, with 10 bases between. The CDR3 contains 13 residues. Germline V gives CDR1 MNHEY, CDR2 SMNVEV (reference sequence). The chain's CDR3 is CASSSYAGGELFF. Written as DNA, the CDR3 is TGTGCCAGCAGTTCGTACGCCGGCGGGGAGCTGTTTTTT.

The V call is TRBV19, the J call TRBJ2-7, with 7 bases that match TRBD1. V dropped 9 bases and J dropped 5; count of bases not matched to a gene: 10. CDR1 LNHDA and CDR2 SQIVND come from the germline V gene (reference sequence). This CDR3 has 13 amino acids. As DNA, the CDR3 is TGTGCCAGCCGTCAGACAGGGAACCACGAGCAGTACTTC. Its translation is CASRQTGNHEQYF.

V usage is TRBV6-2 or TRBV6-3 and J usage is TRBJ2-1; 7 bases are a match to TRBD2. This CDR3 spans 12 amino acids. The J segment lost 8 bases and the V segment lost 5 bases, leaving 3 bases of the junction unmatched. In germline, CDR1 is MNHEY, CDR2 SVGEGT. For the CDR3, the DNA is TGTGCCAGCAGTCCGCTAGCGGATGAGCAGTTCTTC. Translation gives CASSPLADEQFF.

The chain couples TRBV28 to TRBJ1-6; D gene unclear. The CDR3 runs to 17 residues. Per the germline V gene, CDR1 is MDHEN and CDR2 is SYDVKM. The V and J ends lost 7 bases and 0 bases respectively, with 16 bases between them. CDR3 loop: CASNRGFGSSYNSPLHF. The CDR3, as DNA: TGTGCCAGCAACCGCGGTTTCGGGAGCTCCTATAATTCACCCCTCCACTTT.

The chain carries TRBV27 and TRBJ2-1; maybe TRBD1 (5 bases). The CDR3 loop spans 15 amino acids. Between the trimmed V and J ends, which lost 5 bases and 2 bases, there was a span of 13 bases. Germline values: CDR1 MNHEY, CDR2 SMNVEV (reference sequence). The CDR3 loop reads CASSLDRQPYNEQFF. DNA for the CDR3: TGTGCCAGCAGTCTGGATAGACAGCCCTACAATGAGCAGTTCTTC.